A single sample is the source of the 9 T cell receptor beta chains below, sequenced in a study of cytomegalovirus exposure and HLA in healthy donors. Vbeta (60) and Jbeta (13) primers were used in the PCR. Produced via immunoSEQ multiplex PCR; TCRdb's table is partial and in-frame only. The sample has 130,000 to 150,000 clones; 60% to 85% are singletons. The specimen sequenced was PBMCs. The receptors shown here come from a man aged 40-49 years in good health and CMV-seropositive.

This chain joins TRBV30 and TRBJ1-5; tentatively, D is TRBD1 (5 bases). CDR1 is GTSNPN and CDR2 is SVGIG in the germline V gene (reference sequence). The CDR3 spans 14 residues. V was pared by 1 base and J by 7 bases, with 14 bases between. The CDR3 region has the DNA TGTGCCTGGAGTGGGGGGGGGTCCGGACAGCCCCAGCATTTT. It is translated as CAWSGGGSGQPQHF.

This clone has a single count. This rearrangement joins TRBV2 to TRBJ2-5, with 8 nucleotides matching TRBD2. The germline CDR1 and CDR2 sequences are SNHLY and FYNNEI. The V gene end was trimmed by 7 bases and the J gene end by 1 base; junction bases not matched to a gene: 5. The CDR3 contains 14 residues. The DNA of the CDR3 is TGTGCCAGCATTATAGCGGGAACCCAAGAGACCCAGTACTTC. Protein sequence: CASIIAGTQETQYF.

The rearrangement uses TRBV5-1 and TRBJ1-4; TRBD1 agrees at 7 bases. The CDR3 length is 14 residues. The J segment lost 5 bases and the V segment lost 2 bases, leaving 3 bases of the junction unmatched. The germline gives CDR1 SGHRS, CDR2 YFSETQ. The CDR3 reads CASSFGGQNEKLFF. CDR3 nucleotides: TGCGCCAGCAGCTTTGGGGGACAGAATGAAAAACTGTTTTTT.

The V call is TRBV7-8, the J call TRBJ2-1, with 12 nucleotides matching TRBD2. With 5 bases clipped from V and 8 bases from J, the junction kept 13 bases outside the gene matches. CDR1 is SGHVS, CDR2 FQNEAQ, per germline. CDR3 length equals 17 residues. CDR3 DNA sequence: TGTGCCAGCAGCCCTAGACTAGCGGGAGTCAATCTCCATGAGCAGTTCTTC. Translation gives CASSPRLAGVNLHEQFF.

This rearrangement joins TRBV11-2 to TRBJ2-3; a weak D match, TRBD2 (5 bases). This CDR3 has 14 amino acids. CDR1 and CDR2 (germline): SGHAT, FQNNGV. V was trimmed by 4 bases and J by 4 bases, leaving 12 bases between them. DNA for the CDR3: TGTGCCAGCAGCTCATCCTATAGCGCAGATACGCAGTATTTT. Residues: CASSSSYSADTQYF.

V is TRBV7-9 and J is TRBJ2-3; a possible D gene is TRBD1 (6 bases). The CDR3 length is 17 residues. Germline V gene lookup returns CDR1 SEHNR and CDR2 FQNEAQ (reference sequence). Trimming left V 1 base short and J 5 bases short, with 19 bases between. The CDR3 sequence: CASSLDGLRTDGDTQYF. The CDR3 bases are TGTGCCAGCAGCTTAGACGGTCTGAGGACAGATGGAGATACGCAGTATTTT.

The chain uses TRBV14 and TRBJ1-1, with a tentative D call TRBD1 (5 bases). This CDR3 has 15 amino acids. Germline V gene lookup returns CDR1 SGHDN and CDR2 FVKESK. V lost 3 bases to trimming and J lost 4 bases, with 15 bases between them. CDR3 amino acids: CASSHQGVRGTEAFF. DNA of the CDR3: TGTGCCAGCAGCCACCAAGGGGTGCGTGGCACTGAAGCTTTCTTT.

The V gene is TRBV6-5, the J gene TRBJ2-5; weak D call: TRBD1 (7 bases). V shed 5 bases and J shed 5 bases, with 18 bases lying between them. The CDR3 contains 15 residues. Germline-derived CDR1 and CDR2 are MNHEY and SVGAGI. Here the CDR3 reads CASSPRGDPRETQYF. CDR3 DNA: TGTGCCAGCAGTCCCAGGGGGGACCCGAGGGAGACCCAGTACTTC.

The CDR3 region has the DNA TGTGCCAGCACCGACAGGGGACTAGGAAACACCATATATTTT. Its protein product is CASTDRGLGNTIYF. This sequence joins TRBV2 and TRBJ1-3, with 8 bases lining up with TRBD1. The germline CDR1 and CDR2 sequences are SNHLY and FYNNEI. The V and J ends lost 7 bases and 4 bases, in that order; junction bases with no gene match: 6. This CDR3 has 14 residues. Full variable domain (remainder filled in from reference TRBV2 and TRBJ1-3): EPEVTQTPSHQVTQMGQEVILRCVPISNHLYFYWYRQILGQKVEFLVSFYNNEISEKSEIFDDQFSVERPDGSNFTLKIRSTKLEDSAMYFCASTDRGLGNTIYFGEGSWLTVV.